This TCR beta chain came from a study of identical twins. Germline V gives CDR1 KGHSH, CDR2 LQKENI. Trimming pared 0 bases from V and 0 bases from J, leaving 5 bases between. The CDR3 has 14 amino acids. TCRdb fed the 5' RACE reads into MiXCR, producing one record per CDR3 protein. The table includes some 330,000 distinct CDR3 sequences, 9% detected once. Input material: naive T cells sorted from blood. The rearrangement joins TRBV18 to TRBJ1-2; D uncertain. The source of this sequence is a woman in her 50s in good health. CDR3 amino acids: CASSPPPANYGYTF. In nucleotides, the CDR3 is TGTGCCAGCTCACCACCGCCGGCTAACTATGGCTACACCTTC.